This passage covers 10 T cell receptor beta chains from one sample sequenced in a study of blood T cell repertoires in COVID-19. Generated by immunoSEQ multiplex PCR, the TCRdb table keeps only in-frame clones and is missing some. The table records approximately 77,000 clones, 80% of them present only once. Sequencing was carried out using peripheral blood. Every receptor here comes from a woman aged 70-85 years with acute or convalescent COVID-19.

The table lists this clone with a count of one. The rearrangement uses TRBV5-1 and TRBJ1-1; TRBD1 might be the D (5 bases). This CDR3 region has 14 residues. The germline CDR1 and CDR2 sequences are SGHRS and YFSETQ. V was shortened by 3 bases and J by 6 bases, with 15 bases between the two germline ends. The CDR3 bases are TGCGCCAGCAGCTCCGGCCTCGACAGTCCTGAAGCTTTCTTT. Protein product: CASSSGLDSPEAFF.

The chain links TRBV11-3 to TRBJ1-2; 7 positions match TRBD1. The V gene's germline CDR1 is SGHNT and CDR2 YENEEA. V shed 5 bases and J 4 bases; nucleotides not matched to a gene: 4. CDR3 length: 13 amino acids. The CDR3 DNA sequence: TGTGCCAGCAGCACGGACAGGCTCTATGGCTACACCTTC. This codes for CASSTDRLYGYTF.

This chain joins TRBV24-1 and TRBJ1-5, with no clear D. Looked up from germline, CDR1 is KGHDR and CDR2 is SFDVKD. Trimming left V 9 bases short and J 0 bases short, with 8 bases between. CDR3 size: 13 residues. The CDR3 nucleotides are TGTGCCACCTCCCAGGATAGCAATCAGCCCCAGCATTTT. Its translation: CATSQDSNQPQHF.

On this clone itself: A junction end diverges from the germline sequence, so it may reflect a read error. The chain is built from TRBV4-1 and TRBJ2-7, with 9 bases matching TRBD1. CDR3 length: 11 amino acids. CDR1 and CDR2 from the germline V gene are MGHRA and YSYEKL. In DNA form, the CDR3 reads TGCGCCAGCAGCCTTCACCAGACAGGGGGCTTC. Amino acids: CASSLHQTGGF.

The rearrangement joins TRBV7-2 to TRBJ1-5; 10 bases align to TRBD1. CDR1 is SGHTA and CDR2 is FQGNSA in the germline V gene. This CDR3 region has 16 residues. The V gene end was trimmed by 4 bases and the J gene end by 11 bases; junction bases not matched to a gene: 14. CDR3 DNA: TGTGCCAGCAGCTCTAGCCCCGGGACAGGGGCCTCAGCCCAGCATTTT. Amino acids: CASSSSPGTGASAQHF. The full variable domain, its missing parts supplied by reference TRBV7-2 and TRBJ1-5, is GAGVSQSPSNKVTEKGKDVELRCDPISGHTALYWYRQSLGQGLEFLIYFQGNSAPDKSGLPSDRFSAERTGGSVSTLTIQRTQQEDSAVYLCASSSSPGTGASAQHFGDGTRLSIL.

The chain couples TRBV7-3 to TRBJ2-5; D not certain. CDR3 length: 13 amino acids. The V and J ends lost 8 bases and 2 bases respectively, with 12 bases between them. Germline V gene sequence: CDR1 SGHTA, CDR2 FQGTGA. The CDR3 loop reads CASGLGRQETQYF. The DNA for the CDR3 is TGTGCCAGCGGGTTGGGCAGGCAAGAGACCCAGTACTTC.

This sequence joins TRBV2 and TRBJ1-1; D uncertain. From germline, CDR1 is SNHLY and CDR2 FYNNEI. The CDR3 sequence is 12 residues long. V was cut by 6 bases and J by 3 bases, with 8 bases left in between. In DNA, the CDR3 is TGTGCCAGCAGCCCGGAGTACACTGAAGCTTTCTTT. Its protein product is CASSPEYTEAFF.

This clone is a singleton in its sample. This chain links TRBV7-3 with TRBJ2-3; 8 bases are shared with TRBD2. CDR1 is SGHTA, CDR2 FQGTGA, per germline. This CDR3 comprises 16 residues. Germline trimming cut 3 bases from V and 0 bases from J; bases unmatched to any gene: 5. CDR3 sequence reads: CASSFGLAASTDTQYF. CDR3 DNA sequence: TGTGCCAGCAGCTTCGGACTAGCAGCTAGCACAGATACGCAGTATTTT.

The V gene is TRBV6-1, the J gene TRBJ1-2; TRBD1 might be the D (5 bases). Germline assignment: CDR1 MNHNS and CDR2 SASEGT. The germline V and J ends were trimmed by 2 bases and 5 bases, with 12 bases remaining between them. The CDR3 contains 14 residues. This CDR3 is CASSERRARYGYTF. In nucleotides, the CDR3 is TGTGCCAGCAGTGAACGCAGGGCGAGGTATGGCTACACCTTC.

The V and J genes are TRBV9 and TRBJ1-1, with D perhaps matching TRBD1 (6 bases). Germline V CDR1 and CDR2: SGDLS, YYNGEE. Trimming removed 0 bases from V and 1 base from J, with 10 bases in between. The CDR3 is 15 amino acids. The CDR3 here is CASSVGTGWNTEAFF. The CDR3 nucleotides are TGTGCCAGCAGCGTAGGTACAGGGTGGAACACTGAAGCTTTCTTT.